Listed here are 32 T cell receptor beta chains from one sample, sequenced in a study of CD8 T cells in ankylosing spondylitis. Using its own MiXCR run on the 5' RACE reads, TCRdb lists one record per CDR3 protein. The sample lists approximately 300,000 distinct CDR3 sequences, less than 25% seen once, with 3.5% in the top ten. Sequencing was carried out using blood, either unsorted or a sorted T cell fraction (not recorded which). These receptors were collected from a female donor with ankylosing spondylitis or in good health (not recorded which).

This clonotype was picked up many times. The chain has TRBV29-1 and TRBJ2-1; no clear D gene. With 6 bases removed from V and 10 bases from J, the gap between germline ends came to 13 bases. Per the germline V gene, CDR1 is SQVTM and CDR2 is ANQGSEA. This CDR3 contains 11 residues. This CDR3 reads CSVGEAREQFF. The CDR3 DNA follows: TGCAGCGTCGGAGAGGCCCGGGAGCAGTTCTTC.

This clonotype was counted between two and nine times. The genes are TRBV12-3 or TRBV12-4 and TRBJ2-1; the D is unclear. The CDR3 consists of 17 residues. Trimming took off 5 bases at V and 0 bases at J, with 17 bases between the two ends. The CDR3 protein is CASSRFTTLNSYNEQFF. The CDR3 DNA reads as TGTGCCAGCAGTAGGTTTACTACTCTAAACTCCTACAATGAGCAGTTCTTC.

This clonotype was seen a handful of times. The V call is TRBV20-1, the J call TRBJ1-1; D remains unclear. The germline V gene encodes CDR1 DFQATT and CDR2 SNEGSKA (reference sequence). The germline V and J ends were trimmed by 6 bases and 3 bases, with 17 bases remaining between them. The CDR3 totals 14 residues. The CDR3 region is CSAQRPISDTEAFF. The DNA for the CDR3 is TGCAGTGCCCAGCGCCCCATTTCAGACACTGAAGCTTTCTTT.

This clonotype has a handful of counts. The chain is built from TRBV3-1 and TRBJ2-7; 10 bases agree with TRBD2. Germline CDR1 LGHDT, CDR2 YNNKEL (reference sequence). The J segment lost 4 bases and the V segment lost 1 base, leaving 1 base of the junction unmatched. This CDR3 is built from 14 residues. The CDR3 protein is CASSQASGSYEQYF. CDR3 nucleotide sequence: TGTGCCAGCAGCCAAGCTAGCGGGAGTTACGAGCAGTACTTC.

This clonotype was observed a handful of times. This rearrangement joins TRBV9 to TRBJ2-1; no clear D. Trimming cost V 0 bases and J 6 bases, with 10 bases left between them. Germline CDR1 and CDR2: SGDLS and YYNGEE. The CDR3 is made up of 14 amino acids. The CDR3 DNA reads as TGTGCCAGCAGCGTAGGGATAACGGGCAATGAGCAGTTCTTC. Its protein product is CASSVGITGNEQFF. The complete variable domain, with remaining parts taken from reference TRBV9 and TRBJ2-1, reads DSGVTQTPKHLITATGQRVTLRCSPRSGDLSVYWYQQSLDQGLQFLIQYYNGEERAKGNILERFSAQQFPDLHSELNLSSLELGDSALYFCASSVGITGNEQFFGPGTRLTVL.

This clonotype has only a few counts. The chain recombines TRBV12-3 or TRBV12-4 with TRBJ2-1; TRBD2 aligns across 9 bases. The V gene end was trimmed by 3 bases and the J gene end by 8 bases; junction bases not matched to a gene: 17. The CDR3 is 18 residues long. DNA for the CDR3: TGTGCCAGCAGTTTTGTACGAGGGGGTCTAGCGGGACTCTATGAGCAGTTCTTC. It is translated as CASSFVRGGLAGLYEQFF.

The J gene is TRBJ2-1, the V gene TRBV7-2; D remains unclear. Germline V gene data show CDR1 as SGHTA and CDR2 as FQGNSA. The CDR3 totals 12 residues. Trimming stripped 4 bases from V and 10 bases from J, with 11 bases between. CDR3 DNA: TGTGCCAGCAGCTCCGGACGATACGAGCAGTTCTTC. Protein: CASSSGRYEQFF. Complete variable domain (other parts from reference TRBV7-2 and TRBJ2-1): GAGVSQSPSNKVTEKGKDVELRCDPISGHTALYWYRQSLGQGLEFLIYFQGNSAPDKSGLPSDRFSAERTGGSVSTLTIQRTQQEDSAVYLCASSSGRYEQFFGPGTRLTVL.

For the CDR3, the DNA is TGTGCCAGCAGCCACGGACAGTCTCTAGCCAAAAACATTCAGTACTTC. Amino acids: CASSHGQSLAKNIQYF. The chain is built from TRBV12-3 or TRBV12-4 and TRBJ2-4; D is possibly TRBD1 (6 bases). Trimming removed 6 bases from V and 0 bases from J, with 15 bases in between. There are 16 residues in the CDR3.

This clonotype was seen a handful of times. The gene calls are TRBV6-1 and TRBJ2-7, with a possible D match to TRBD2 (6 bases). This CDR3 is 14 amino acids long. The germline V gene encodes CDR1 MNHNS and CDR2 SASEGT. V lost 5 bases, J lost 7 bases, and 18 bases lay in between. The DNA for the CDR3 is TGTGCCAGCAGTCGGGACTGGCCCCGAGGAGAGCAGTACTTC. It yields the protein CASSRDWPRGEQYF.

This clonotype has a count of ten or more. The chain links TRBV12-3 or TRBV12-4 to TRBJ2-4, with 8 bases identical to TRBD2. The CDR3 runs 14 residues. V lost 5 bases and J lost 6; bases outside the gene matches: 6. The CDR3 DNA is TGTGCCAGCAGTCCGGGGACTAGTGGAAACATTCAGTACTTC. It encodes CASSPGTSGNIQYF.

This clonotype was counted ten times or more. V is TRBV5-1 and J is TRBJ2-7; no firm D call. CDR1 SGHRS and CDR2 YFSETQ come from the germline V gene. The CDR3 is made up of 12 amino acids. Trimming shortened V by 0 bases and J by 6 bases, and 7 bases separated the two germline ends. DNA for the CDR3: TGCGCCAGCAGCTTGGGTAGAGGCGAGCAGTACTTC. Encoded protein: CASSLGRGEQYF.

The chain joins TRBV7-2 to TRBJ1-2; 7 bases agree with TRBD1. There are 14 residues in the CDR3. The junction had 11 bases not matched to a gene; V was cut back by 5 bases and J by 8 bases. Germline-derived CDR1 and CDR2 are SGHTA and FQGNSA. CDR3 bases: TGTGCCAGCAGCAGGGGACAGAGGGAAGGAGGCTACACCTTC. It specifies CASSRGQREGGYTF.

This clonotype occurred a few times. This chain links TRBV7-2 with TRBJ2-5; D uncertain. Germline-derived CDR1 and CDR2 are SGHTA and FQGNSA. The length of the CDR3 is 15 residues. V lost 3 bases to trimming and J lost 0 bases, with 11 bases between them. The CDR3 region is CASSLVGRYQETQYF. The CDR3 nucleotides are TGTGCCAGCAGCTTGGTGGGCCGGTACCAAGAGACCCAGTACTTC.

The chain links TRBV28 to TRBJ2-3, with D perhaps assigned TRBD1 or TRBD2 (5 bases each). Germline lookup yields CDR1 MDHEN and CDR2 SYDVKM. The V end was cut by 6 bases, the J end by 3 bases, with 16 bases between. The CDR3 totals 15 residues. In nucleotides, the CDR3 is TGTGCCAGCAGCGGGGCCCGAGGAGGTACAGATACGCAGTATTTT. Protein: CASSGARGGTDTQYF.

The chain uses TRBV20-1 and TRBJ2-3, with D perhaps matching TRBD1 or TRBD2 (5 bases each). CDR1 is DFQATT, CDR2 SNEGSKA, per germline (reference sequence). Between the trimmed V and J ends, which lost 3 bases and 1 base, there was a span of 14 bases. The CDR3 sequence is 15 residues long. The CDR3 protein is CSASFDGAGTDTQYF. CDR3 nucleotides: TGCAGTGCTAGTTTTGACGGGGCGGGCACAGATACGCAGTATTTT.

This CDR3 reads CASSVDSEPYEQYF. Here the CDR3 DNA reads TGTGCCAGCAGCGTAGACTCCGAGCCCTACGAGCAGTACTTC. The chain combines TRBV9 with TRBJ2-7; D is unclear. In germline, CDR1 is SGDLS, CDR2 YYNGEE. This CDR3 has 14 amino acids. Trimming shortened V by 0 bases and J by 2 bases, and 9 bases separated the two germline ends.

The V and J genes are TRBV7-2 and TRBJ2-5; TRBD2 might be the D (5 bases). The germline V gene encodes CDR1 SGHTA and CDR2 FQGNSA. V dropped 5 bases and J dropped 0 bases, with 10 bases sitting between them. The length of the CDR3 is 14 residues. Here the CDR3 reads CASSLGGYQETQYF. The CDR3 DNA reads as TGTGCCAGCAGCCTAGGAGGCTACCAAGAGACCCAGTACTTC. The full variable domain, in which reference TRBV7-2 and TRBJ2-5 provide the parts outside the CDR3, is GAGVSQSPSNKVTEKGKDVELRCDPISGHTALYWYRQSLGQGLEFLIYFQGNSAPDKSGLPSDRFSAERTGGSVSTLTIQRTQQEDSAVYLCASSLGGYQETQYFGPGTRLLVL.

This clonotype was seen a few times. The chain is built from TRBV7-9 and TRBJ2-1; 10 positions match TRBD2. Germline V gene data show CDR1 as SEHNR and CDR2 as FQNEAQ (reference sequence). With 4 bases clipped from V and 9 bases from J, the junction kept 6 bases outside the gene matches. This CDR3 is 14 amino acids long. The CDR3 coding sequence is TGTGCCAGCAGCTGGCTAGCGGGAGTGGGTGAGCAGTTCTTC. This sequence encodes CASSWLAGVGEQFF.

This clonotype appeared many times. The CDR3 sequence is CASSLRPPYGYTF. DNA for the CDR3: TGTGCCAGCAGTTTAAGACCCCCCTATGGCTACACCTTC. This sequence joins TRBV27 and TRBJ1-2; D is uncertain. The length of the CDR3 is 13 residues. V was trimmed by 2 bases and J by 4 bases, leaving 8 bases between them. Germline CDR1 MNHEY, CDR2 SMNVEV (reference sequence).

The rearrangement links TRBV6-1 to TRBJ1-4; no reliable D call. CDR3 length equals 14 residues. V shed 2 bases and J shed 7 bases, with 11 bases lying between them. CDR1 MNHNS and CDR2 SASEGT come from the germline V gene. The CDR3: CASSETTVGEKLFF. In nucleotides, the CDR3 is TGTGCCAGCAGTGAAACAACAGTGGGTGAAAAACTGTTTTTT.

Only a few counts were recorded for this clonotype. The chain recombines TRBV20-1 with TRBJ2-1, with 8 bases lining up with TRBD2. V trimming: 1 base; J trimming: 16 bases; junction bases outside the gene matches: 12. CDR3 size: 13 residues. Germline CDR1 is DFQATT and CDR2 is SNEGSKA (reference sequence). CDR3: CSARGAAGTRYFF. The CDR3 DNA is TGCAGTGCTAGAGGGGCAGCCGGGACTAGGTACTTCTTC.

The chain couples TRBV15 to TRBJ2-7; D tentatively reads TRBD1 or TRBD2 (6 bases each). Trimming took off 1 base at V and 7 bases at J, with 20 bases between the two ends. CDR3 length: 16 residues. In germline, CDR1 is LNHNV, CDR2 YYDKDF (reference sequence). DNA for the CDR3: TGTGCCACCAGCAGAGGGGGGGCAGGTCTCCTCCGGGAGCAGTACTTC. It codes for CATSRGGAGLLREQYF.

This chain uses TRBV27 with TRBJ2-2; perhaps TRBD1 as D (7 bases). V lost 7 bases and J 4 bases, leaving 10 bases between the germline ends. CDR1 and CDR2 (germline): MNHEY, SMNVEV (reference sequence). The CDR3 is 13 amino acids. In DNA, the CDR3 is TGTGCCAGCACAGGGGGGACCACCGGGGAGCTGTTTTTT. Its protein is CASTGGTTGELFF.

The chain has TRBV12-3 or TRBV12-4 and TRBJ2-7, with D perhaps TRBD1 (6 bases). V lost 6 bases to trimming and J lost 0 bases, with 15 bases between them. The CDR3 is 15 amino acids. Here the CDR3 reads CASSARDTASYEQYF. The DNA of the CDR3 is TGTGCCAGCAGCGCTCGGGACACCGCCTCCTACGAGCAGTACTTC.

The CDR3 loop reads CASSPAGTENIQYF. The CDR3, as DNA: TGTGCCAGCTCACCAGCGGGGACAGAAAACATTCAGTACTTC. This chain uses TRBV18 with TRBJ2-4, with D perhaps TRBD1 (7 bases). There are 14 residues in the CDR3. V shed 2 bases and J shed 5 bases, with 10 bases lying between them. Germline V CDR1 and CDR2: KGHSH, LQKENI. Full variable domain (rest looked up from reference TRBV18 and TRBJ2-4): NAGVMQNPRHLVRRRGQEARLRCSPMKGHSHVYWYRQLPEEGLKFMVYLQKENIIDESGMPKERFSAEFPKEGPSILRIQQVVRGDSAAYFCASSPAGTENIQYFGAGTRLSVL.

This clonotype has just a few counts. The rearrangement joins TRBV20-1 to TRBJ2-5; tentatively, D is TRBD2 (5 bases). CDR1 and CDR2 (germline): DFQATT, SNEGSKA (reference sequence). The CDR3 length is 12 residues. The ends were cut back, 4 bases at V and 0 bases at J, with 6 bases in the middle. CDR3 in amino acids: CSAKLDQETQYF. CDR3 DNA: TGCAGTGCTAAACTAGACCAAGAGACCCAGTACTTC.

The V and J genes are TRBV25-1 and TRBJ1-6, with 8 bases aligning to TRBD1. J lost 7 bases, V lost 9 bases, and 5 bases had no gene match. Germline CDR1 MGHDK, CDR2 SYGVNS. The CDR3 length is 13 residues. The DNA for the CDR3 is TGTGCCAGTGGACAGGGAGTGAATTCACCCCTCCACTTT. Its translation is CASGQGVNSPLHF.

This clonotype was detected a few times. Written as DNA, the CDR3 is TGTGCCAGCAGTTTCGGGGCAGATACGCAGTATTTT. This codes for CASSFGADTQYF. The rearrangement joins TRBV12-3 or TRBV12-4 to TRBJ2-3, with D possibly being TRBD2 (5 bases). The CDR3 extends over 12 amino acids. The germline V and J ends were trimmed by 3 bases and 4 bases, with 5 bases remaining between them.

This clonotype was observed once. The chain couples TRBV30 to TRBJ1-4, with D possibly matching TRBD1 (5 bases). Germline lookup yields CDR1 GTSNPN and CDR2 SVGIG (reference sequence). The CDR3 covers 11 residues. Trimming took off 3 bases at V and 8 bases at J, with 7 bases between the two ends. The CDR3, as DNA: TGTGCCTGGAGGCAGGGAGAAAAACTGTTTTTT. Protein product: CAWRQGEKLFF.

This chain connects TRBV24-1 to TRBJ2-3; tentative D call: TRBD1 (6 bases). The CDR3 sequence is 14 residues long. V was pared by 6 bases and J by 0 bases, with 9 bases between. The germline V gene encodes CDR1 KGHDR and CDR2 SFDVKD. In DNA, the CDR3 is TGTGCCACCAGTCAGGACAGTAGCACAGATACGCAGTATTTT. This codes for CATSQDSSTDTQYF.

The chain employs TRBV10-3 and TRBJ2-2; D possibly corresponds to TRBD1 (5 bases). CDR1 is ENHRY, CDR2 SYGVKD, per germline. V was cut by 8 bases and J by 8 bases, with 9 bases left in between. The CDR3 extends over 11 amino acids. The CDR3 here is CAIGYRGELFF. The CDR3 DNA is TGTGCCATCGGCTACAGGGGGGAGCTGTTTTTT.

This clonotype was recorded many times. The chain uses TRBV29-1 and TRBJ2-1; D possibly corresponds to TRBD2 (6 bases). The CDR3 loop spans 13 amino acids. V shed 6 bases and J shed 0 bases, with 9 bases lying between them. Germline-derived CDR1 and CDR2 are SQVTM and ANQGSEA. The CDR3 DNA follows: TGCAGCGTGAGCGGGCTCTCCTACAATGAGCAGTTCTTC. This codes for CSVSGLSYNEQFF.